This T cell receptor (beta chain) was captured in a study of technical replicates of blood from several donors. Assay used: immunoSEQ multiplex PCR; TCRdb lists only in-frame clones, some missing. This repertoire shows about 49,000 clones, 80% to 95% found once; its top ten account for around 3.9%. The CDR3 has 15 amino acids. Germline lookup yields CDR1 PRHDT and CDR2 FYEKMQ (reference sequence). The V gene lost 3 bases and the J gene lost 3 bases, with 15 bases spanning the gap. The genes are TRBV13 and TRBJ2-7; D is perhaps TRBD1 (6 bases). This receptor was identified in a human donor in good health. Some clones in this sample may be carry-over from other donors' samples. Specimen: PBMCs. This CDR3 is CASSFRQAELYEQYF. CDR3 bases: TGTGCCAGCAGCTTTAGACAGGCAGAACTCTACGAGCAGTACTTC.